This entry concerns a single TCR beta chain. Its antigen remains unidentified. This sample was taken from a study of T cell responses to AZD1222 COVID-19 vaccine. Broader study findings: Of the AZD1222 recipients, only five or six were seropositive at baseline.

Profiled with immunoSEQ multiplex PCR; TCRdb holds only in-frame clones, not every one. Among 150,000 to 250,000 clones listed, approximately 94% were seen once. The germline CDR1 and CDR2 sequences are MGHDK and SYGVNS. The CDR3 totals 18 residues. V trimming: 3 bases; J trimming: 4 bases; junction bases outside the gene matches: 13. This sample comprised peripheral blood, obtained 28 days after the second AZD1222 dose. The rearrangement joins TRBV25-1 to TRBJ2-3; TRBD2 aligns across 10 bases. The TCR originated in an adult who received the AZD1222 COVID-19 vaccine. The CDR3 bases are TGTGCCAGCAGTGATACGCTAGCGGGGGTCCGGGGGGCAGATACGCAGTATTTT. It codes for CASSDTLAGVRGADTQYF.